This TCR beta chain was observed in a study of shared clonotypes between healthy human individuals. This CDR3 has 15 residues. V lost 5 bases to trimming and J lost 0 bases; unmatched junction nucleotides: 7. Germline loops: CDR1 LNHNV, CDR2 YYDKDF (reference sequence). TCRdb's table, derived via immunoSEQ multiplex PCR, lists solely in-frame clones and lacks some. The sample comprises about 960,000 clones, more than 75% of which are singletons, and approximately 1.5% rests with the top ten. The sequence was collected from a man younger than 30 in good health. This rearrangement joins TRBV15 to TRBJ2-7; 7 bases line up with TRBD1. The specimen sequenced was memory CD4+ T cells sorted from blood. The subset here: CD45RA-negative fraction. For the CDR3, the DNA is TGTGCCACCAGCGCCATGGACAGGATCTCCTACGAGCAGTACTTC. Its protein is CATSAMDRISYEQYF.